Below, 15 T cell receptor beta chains from the same sample are listed, as sequenced in a study of shared clonotypes between healthy human individuals. Sequencing was performed with immunoSEQ multiplex PCR; in TCRdb, only in-frame clones are kept and a portion is missing. The data contain some 470,000 clones, roughly four fifths of them singletons. The source material was PBMCs. The source is a woman aged 40 to 50 in good health. Some clones in this sample may be carry-over from other donors' samples.

The V call is TRBV5-5, the J call TRBJ1-2, with 10 bases aligning to TRBD1. This CDR3 spans 14 amino acids. CDR1 SGHKS and CDR2 YYEKEE come from the germline V gene (reference sequence). V was clipped by 8 bases and J by 4 bases; unmatched bases: 8. CDR3 sequence: CASTRQGAGYGYTF. CDR3 in DNA: TGTGCCAGTACTCGACAGGGGGCAGGCTATGGCTACACCTTC.

The chain uses TRBV5-1 and TRBJ1-3, with D unresolved. Trimming shortened V by 4 bases and J by 0 bases, and 11 bases separated the two germline ends. Germline CDR1 SGHRS, CDR2 YFSETQ. This CDR3 comprises 15 residues. The CDR3 region is CASSRDSISGNTIYF. CDR3 nucleotides: TGCGCCAGCAGCCGAGACTCGATCTCTGGAAACACCATATATTTT.

CDR3 residues: CASSKDGTGRLFIETQYF. As DNA, the CDR3 is TGTGCCAGCAGCAAAGACGGGACAGGGAGGTTGTTTATTGAGACCCAGTACTTC. The chain joins TRBV21-1 to TRBJ2-5; TRBD1 is the table's D call, not checked against the DNA. TRBV21-1 is a listed pseudogene. The CDR3 length is 18 residues.

V gene TRBV29-1 combines with J gene TRBJ1-4, with D tentatively TRBD1 (6 bases). The germline gives CDR1 SQVTM, CDR2 ANQGSEA. Trimming left V 6 bases short and J 8 bases short, with 22 bases between. The length of the CDR3 is 15 residues. This CDR3 reads CSVTLGEGGPEKLFF. The CDR3 DNA follows: TGCAGCGTCACCCTCGGTGAAGGGGGTCCCGAAAAACTGTTTTTT.

This clone showed up just once. Other DNA sequences in this specimen translate into the identical CDR3. This chain connects TRBV30 to TRBJ2-7, with a tentative D call TRBD2 (5 bases). Trimming cost V 3 bases and J 0 bases, with 12 bases left between them. The CDR3 loop spans 14 amino acids. The germline V gene has CDR1 GTSNPN and CDR2 SVGIG (reference sequence). CDR3 region: CAWSSLGGSYEQYF. In nucleotides, the CDR3 is TGTGCCTGGAGCTCCCTTGGAGGCTCCTACGAGCAGTACTTC.

This clone was seen more than once but under ten times. The chain is built from TRBV30 and TRBJ1-2; D unresolved. Trimming took 3 bases from V and 7 from J, leaving 6 bases between them. Germline values: CDR1 GTSNPN, CDR2 SVGIG (reference sequence). CDR3 length equals 10 residues. The CDR3 DNA sequence: TGTGCCTGGAGGAGAGGTGGCTACACCTTC. Amino acids: CAWRRGGYTF.

The genes are TRBV7-6 and TRBJ1-2, with D unclear. CDR1 is SGHVS and CDR2 is FNYEAQ in the germline V gene. Trimming stripped 5 bases from V and 4 bases from J, with 14 bases between. This CDR3 is built from 14 residues. For the CDR3, the DNA is TGTGCCAGCAGCCCGACCCCGGGTAGCTATGGCTACACCTTC. Translating gives CASSPTPGSYGYTF. Based on the CDR3 plus reference TRBV7-6 and TRBJ1-2, the full variable domain is GAGVSQSPRYKVTKRGQDVALRCDPISGHVSLYWYRQALGQGPEFLTYFNYEAQQDKSGLPNDRFSAERPEGSISTLTIQRTEQRDSAMYRCASSPTPGSYGYTFGSGTRLTVV.

V usage is TRBV6-5 and J usage is TRBJ2-3; TRBD2 aligns across 12 bases. Germline V gene data show CDR1 as MNHEY and CDR2 as SVGAGI. Losses at the gene ends were 10 bases for V and 2 bases for J; bases not matched to a gene: 4. This CDR3 has 14 residues. As DNA, the CDR3 is TGTGCCACCAGGACTAGCGGGAACACAGATACGCAGTATTTT. Amino acids: CATRTSGNTDTQYF.

The chain links TRBV27 to TRBJ2-7; 12 nucleotides agree with TRBD1. This CDR3 is 14 amino acids long. Germline CDR1 is MNHEY and CDR2 is SMNVEV (reference sequence). The V gene end was trimmed by 4 bases and the J gene end by 4 bases; junction bases not matched to a gene: 2. This chain's CDR3 is CASSWGQGAYEQYF. As DNA, the CDR3 is TGTGCCAGCAGTTGGGGACAGGGGGCGTACGAGCAGTACTTC.

The CDR3 nucleotides are TGTGCCAGTAGTAGGGCCGGACGAAACTACGAGCAGTACTTC. Encoded protein: CASSRAGRNYEQYF. V gene TRBV19 combines with J gene TRBJ2-7; D gene ambiguous. Germline V gene sequence: CDR1 LNHDA, CDR2 SQIVND (reference sequence). Trimming left V 4 bases short and J 3 bases short, with 13 bases between. The CDR3 covers 14 residues. Looking up the rest from reference TRBV19 and TRBJ2-7 gives the full variable domain: DGGITQSPKYLFRKEGQNVTLSCEQNLNHDAMYWYRQDPGQGLRLIYYSQIVNDFQKGDIAEGYSVSREKKESFPLTVTSAQKNPTAFYLCASSRAGRNYEQYFGPGTRLTVT.

The chain combines TRBV9 with TRBJ1-3, with a tentative D call TRBD1 (6 bases). The CDR3 covers 16 residues. The germline CDR1 and CDR2 sequences are SGDLS and YYNGEE. V was trimmed by 4 bases and J by 0 bases, leaving 14 bases between them. CDR3 sequence (DNA): TGTGCCAGCAGCCTCAGGGGTACGACCTCTGGAAACACCATATATTTT. Translation: CASSLRGTTSGNTIYF.

This clone came up once. In DNA, the CDR3 is TGTGCCATCAGTGAGTCTAGCTGGATGGCAGATACGCAGTATTTT. Translating gives CAISESSWMADTQYF. This chain connects TRBV10-3 to TRBJ2-3; D remains ambiguous. CDR1 is ENHRY, CDR2 SYGVKD, per germline. Deletions cut 0 bases from V and 4 bases from J, with 11 bases between. The length of the CDR3 is 15 residues.

CDR3 coding DNA: TGTGCCAGCAGCCGAGGGGCCGCCGGGGAGACCCAGTACTTC. Protein: CASSRGAAGETQYF. V and J are TRBV27 and TRBJ2-5; tentatively, D is TRBD1 or TRBD2 (5 bases each). V was shortened by 6 bases and J by 5 bases, with 16 bases between the two germline ends. Germline V gene lookup returns CDR1 MNHEY and CDR2 SMNVEV (reference sequence). CDR3 length: 14 amino acids.

This clone occurred a few times. The chain combines TRBV11-2 with TRBJ2-1, with TRBD2 matching 14 bases. This CDR3 region has 17 residues. After removal of 5 bases from V and 9 bases from J, the junction contained 12 bases not matched to a gene. Germline lookup yields CDR1 SGHAT and CDR2 FQNNGV. DNA for the CDR3: TGTGCCAGCAGCCCCCGACTAGCGGGAGGGTTGGCTGGTGAGCAGTTCTTC. Translated: CASSPRLAGGLAGEQFF.

This clone was seen just once. The chain combines TRBV7-8 with TRBJ1-4, with a tentative D call TRBD1 (6 bases). V was shortened by 4 bases and J by 3 bases, with 12 bases between the two germline ends. The CDR3 consists of 15 residues. Germline CDR1 reads SGHVS; CDR2 reads FQNEAQ. The CDR3 DNA is TGTGCCAGCAGCTCCCAACAGGGACCTAATGAAAAACTGTTTTTT. Amino acid sequence: CASSSQQGPNEKLFF. Complete variable domain (other parts from reference TRBV7-8 and TRBJ1-4): GAGVSQSPRYKVAKRGQDVALRCDPISGHVSLFWYQQALGQGPEFLTYFQNEAQLDKSGLPSDRFFAERPEGSVSTLKIQRTQQEDSAVYLCASSSQQGPNEKLFFGSGTQLSVL.